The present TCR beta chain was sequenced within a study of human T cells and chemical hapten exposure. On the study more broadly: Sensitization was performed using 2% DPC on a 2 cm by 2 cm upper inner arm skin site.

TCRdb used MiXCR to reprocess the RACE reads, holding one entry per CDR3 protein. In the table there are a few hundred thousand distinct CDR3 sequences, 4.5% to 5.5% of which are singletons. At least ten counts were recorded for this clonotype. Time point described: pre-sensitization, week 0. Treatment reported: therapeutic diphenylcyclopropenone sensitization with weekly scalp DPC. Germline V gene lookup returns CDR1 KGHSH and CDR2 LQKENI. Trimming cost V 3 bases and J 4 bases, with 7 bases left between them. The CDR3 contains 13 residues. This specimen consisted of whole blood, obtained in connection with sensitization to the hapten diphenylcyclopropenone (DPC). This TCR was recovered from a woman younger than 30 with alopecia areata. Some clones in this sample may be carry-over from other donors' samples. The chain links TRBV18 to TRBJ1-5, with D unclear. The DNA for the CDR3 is TGTGCCAGCTCACCGTCCGGAAATCAGCCCCAGCATTTT. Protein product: CASSPSGNQPQHF.